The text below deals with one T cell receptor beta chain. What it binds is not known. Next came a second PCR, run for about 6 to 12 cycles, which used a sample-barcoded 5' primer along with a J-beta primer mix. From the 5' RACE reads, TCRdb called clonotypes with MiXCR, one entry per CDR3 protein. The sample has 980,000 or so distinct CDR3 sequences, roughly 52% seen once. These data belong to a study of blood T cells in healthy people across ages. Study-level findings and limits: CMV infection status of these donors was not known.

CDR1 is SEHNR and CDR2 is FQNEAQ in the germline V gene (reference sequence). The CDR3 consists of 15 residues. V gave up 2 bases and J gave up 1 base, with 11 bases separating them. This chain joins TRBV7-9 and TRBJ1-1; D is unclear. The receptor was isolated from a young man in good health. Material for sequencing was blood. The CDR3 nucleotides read TGTGCCAGCAGCTTAATCATATCGGGGAACACTGAAGCTTTCTTT. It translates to CASSLIISGNTEAFF. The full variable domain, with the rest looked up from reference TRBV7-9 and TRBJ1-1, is DTGVSQNPRHKITKRGQNVTFRCDPISEHNRLYWYRQTLGQGPEFLTYFQNEAQLEKSRLLSDRFSAERPKGSFSTLEIQRTEQGDSAMYLCASSLIISGNTEAFFGQGTRLTVV.